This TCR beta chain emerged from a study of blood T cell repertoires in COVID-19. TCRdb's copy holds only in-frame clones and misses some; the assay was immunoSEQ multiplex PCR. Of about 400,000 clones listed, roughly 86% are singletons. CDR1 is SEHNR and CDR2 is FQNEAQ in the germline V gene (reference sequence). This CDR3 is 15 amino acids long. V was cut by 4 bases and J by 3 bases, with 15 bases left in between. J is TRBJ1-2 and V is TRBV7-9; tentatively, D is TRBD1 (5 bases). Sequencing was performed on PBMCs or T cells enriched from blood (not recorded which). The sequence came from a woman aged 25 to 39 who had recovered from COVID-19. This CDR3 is CASSSAGGDDYGYTF. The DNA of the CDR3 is TGTGCCAGCAGCTCGGCGGGGGGTGACGACTATGGCTACACCTTC.